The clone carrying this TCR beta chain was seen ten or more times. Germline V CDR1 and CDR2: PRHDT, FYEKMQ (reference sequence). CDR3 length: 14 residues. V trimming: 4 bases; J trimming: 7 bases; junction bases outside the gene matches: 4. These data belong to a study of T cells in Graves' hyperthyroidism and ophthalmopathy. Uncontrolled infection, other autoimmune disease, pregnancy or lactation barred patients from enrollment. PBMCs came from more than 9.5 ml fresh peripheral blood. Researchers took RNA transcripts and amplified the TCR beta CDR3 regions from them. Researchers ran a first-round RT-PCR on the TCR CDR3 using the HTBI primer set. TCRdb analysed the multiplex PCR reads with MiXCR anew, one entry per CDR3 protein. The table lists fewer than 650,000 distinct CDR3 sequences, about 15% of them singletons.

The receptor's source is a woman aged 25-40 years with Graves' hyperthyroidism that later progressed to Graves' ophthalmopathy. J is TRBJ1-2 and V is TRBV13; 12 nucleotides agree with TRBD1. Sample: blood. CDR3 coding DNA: TGTGCCAGCAGCTCGGGACAGGGGGCTAGTGGCTACACCTTC. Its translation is CASSSGQGASGYTF.